This T cell receptor (beta chain) comes out of a study of blood T cell repertoires in COVID-19. Study details: From the United States, Italy and Spain came samples of acute and convalescent COVID-19. From T cells, B-cell-depleted T cells, or PBMCs came the material, which was cDNA or gDNA.

Participant-reported clinical history was the basis for cohort assignment. Two negative PCRs, clearance, or symptom resolution had been documented for recovered Cohort 3 donors. CDR1 SGHTA and CDR2 FQGNSA come from the germline V gene. The CDR3 covers 16 residues. V was cut by 6 bases and J by 3 bases, with 17 bases left in between. This table comes from immunoSEQ multiplex PCR, and its TCRdb copy is limited to in-frame clones, with some not included. The repertoire holds around 310,000 clones, about 90% seen once, with about 8.4% in the top ten. Sequencing input: PBMCs or T cells enriched from blood (not recorded which). The receptor comes from a woman aged 30 to 39 who had recovered from COVID-19. This chain uses TRBV7-2 with TRBJ1-4; tentative D call: TRBD1 (6 bases). The CDR3 bases are TGTGCCAGCAGTACCCTTGCAGGACAGCCTAATGAAAAACTGTTTTTT. This codes for CASSTLAGQPNEKLFF.